These 7 T cell receptor beta chains originate from one sample sequenced in a study of blood T cell repertoires in COVID-19. The method was immunoSEQ multiplex PCR; TCRdb's version includes in-frame clones alone and lacks a portion of them. Of about 72,000 clones in the sample, over 80% were seen once. Sequenced: peripheral blood. These receptors came from a human donor in a cohort sampled during active COVID-19.

This clone was picked up a small number of times. This chain joins TRBV30 and TRBJ2-7; 7 bases line up with TRBD1. V trimming: 8 bases; J trimming: 6 bases; junction bases outside the gene matches: 7. Germline values: CDR1 GTSNPN, CDR2 SVGIG (reference sequence). The CDR3 sequence is 11 residues long. CDR3 DNA: TGTGCCCTGGGAAGGACAGGCGAGCAGTACTTC. As protein: CALGRTGEQYF. Complete variable domain (other parts from reference TRBV30 and TRBJ2-7): SQTIHQWPATLVQPVGSPLSLECTVEGTSNPNLYWYRQAAGRGLQLLFYSVGIGQISSEVPQNLSASRPQDRQFILSSKKLLLSDSGFYLCALGRTGEQYFGPGTRLTVT.

This clone was counted between two and nine times. This rearrangement joins TRBV2 to TRBJ2-7; D unclear. The V gene lost 3 bases and the J gene lost 3 bases, with 9 bases spanning the gap. Per the germline V gene, CDR1 is SNHLY and CDR2 is FYNNEI. This CDR3 comprises 13 residues. The CDR3 bases are TGTGCCAGCAGTGAGAGCCAGGTCTACGAGCAGTACTTC. Translating gives CASSESQVYEQYF. The full variable domain, with the rest looked up from reference TRBV2 and TRBJ2-7, is EPEVTQTPSHQVTQMGQEVILRCVPISNHLYFYWYRQILGQKVEFLVSFYNNEISEKSEIFDDQFSVERPDGSNFTLKIRSTKLEDSAMYFCASSESQVYEQYFGPGTRLTVT.

V is TRBV5-1 and J is TRBJ2-2; 10 nucleotides agree with TRBD2. The V gene end was trimmed by 7 bases and the J gene end by 7 bases; junction bases not matched to a gene: 10. Germline CDR1 reads SGHRS; CDR2 reads YFSETQ. This CDR3 spans 15 amino acids. The CDR3 spells CASGETSGVIGELFF. Written as DNA, the CDR3 is TGCGCCAGCGGCGAAACTAGCGGGGTTATCGGGGAGCTGTTTTTT.

This clone came up many times. This same CDR3 is encoded by further DNA sequences in the sample. The rearrangement joins TRBV5-1 to TRBJ1-2, with TRBD1 identical over 9 bases. Germline trimming cut 4 bases from V and 8 bases from J; bases unmatched to any gene: 6. The CDR3 is 13 amino acids. The germline gives CDR1 SGHRS, CDR2 YFSETQ. For the CDR3, the DNA is TGCGCCAGCAGCCTCCGGGACAGGGACGGCTACACCTTC. Amino acid sequence: CASSLRDRDGYTF.

The chain employs TRBV3-1 (or the pseudogene TRBV3-2) and TRBJ2-2, with 9 bases matching TRBD1. Trimming cost V 8 bases and J 6 bases; bases outside gene matches: 7. The CDR3 totals 14 residues. Germline CDR1 is LGHDT and CDR2 is YNNKEL (reference sequence). The CDR3 sequence: CASHQQGASGELFF. The CDR3 DNA follows: TGTGCCAGCCACCAACAGGGGGCCTCCGGGGAGCTGTTTTTT.

The chain combines TRBV5-1 with TRBJ1-1; D not certain. Trimming pared 4 bases from V and 1 base from J, leaving 8 bases between. The CDR3 runs to 13 residues. Germline V lookup: CDR1 SGHRS, CDR2 YFSETQ. CDR3 sequence: CASSLSENTEAFF. The CDR3 nucleotides are TGCGCCAGCAGCCTCTCAGAGAACACTGAAGCTTTCTTT.

The J gene is TRBJ1-2, the V gene TRBV7-8, with D possibly being TRBD1 (6 bases). This CDR3 has 15 amino acids. V was shortened by 1 base and J by 2 bases, with 11 bases between the two germline ends. The germline V gene has CDR1 SGHVS and CDR2 FQNEAQ. CDR3 sequence: CASSLGQGSNYGYTF. CDR3 bases: TGTGCCAGCAGCTTAGGGCAGGGGAGCAACTATGGCTACACCTTC.